These 22 T cell receptor beta chains were sequenced from one sample in a study of T cell responses to AZD1222 COVID-19 vaccine. Sequencing used immunoSEQ multiplex PCR; TCRdb keeps in-frame clones, though not all of them. This sample has under 150,000 clones, with 85% to 95% found just once. The sample was peripheral blood, taken on day 0 of AZD1222 vaccination. The receptors shown here come from an adult in good health.

The V call is TRBV5-1, the J call TRBJ2-7, with no clear D. The CDR3 runs 15 residues. V gave up 0 bases and J gave up 1 base, with 11 bases separating them. From germline, CDR1 is SGHRS and CDR2 YFSETQ. CDR3 bases: TGCGCCAGCAGCTTGGGGTACCGGTCGTCCTACGAGCAGTACTTC. This sequence encodes CASSLGYRSSYEQYF.

The chain is built from TRBV4-3 and TRBJ1-1; 11 bases map to TRBD1. The CDR3 length is 17 residues. V lost 1 base to trimming and J lost 6 bases; unmatched junction nucleotides: 10. Germline-derived CDR1 and CDR2 are LGHNA and YSLEER. In nucleotides, the CDR3 is TGCGCCAGCAGCCAAGGACCGGGACAGGGGGTTTTGGCTGAAGCTTTCTTT. Protein sequence: CASSQGPGQGVLAEAFF.

The chain has TRBV6-2 or TRBV6-3 and TRBJ1-3, with D possibly matching TRBD1 (5 bases). Trimming stripped 0 bases from V and 0 bases from J, with 15 bases between. Germline V lookup: CDR1 MNHEY, CDR2 SVGEGT. This CDR3 is built from 18 residues. The DNA of the CDR3 is TGTGCCAGCAGTTACTCGGTTGGGGGGATCTACTCTGGAAACACCATATATTTT. It is translated as CASSYSVGGIYSGNTIYF.

The chain combines TRBV28 with TRBJ2-7; no clear D gene. Germline CDR1 is MDHEN and CDR2 is SYDVKM. V dropped 7 bases and J dropped 3 bases, with 13 bases sitting between them. This CDR3 is 13 amino acids long. The CDR3 here is CASTAGDIYEQYF. Here the CDR3 DNA reads TGTGCCAGCACCGCCGGAGATATCTACGAGCAGTACTTC.

The chain joins TRBV6-2 or TRBV6-3 to TRBJ2-1, with TRBD2 matching over 9 bases. The CDR3 loop spans 14 amino acids. V lost 5 bases to trimming and J lost 7 bases; unmatched junction nucleotides: 6. Germline V CDR1 and CDR2: MNHEY, SVGEGT. The CDR3 DNA follows: TGTGCCAGCAGTGGACTAGCGATCGGTAATGAGCAGTTCTTC. Protein sequence: CASSGLAIGNEQFF.

This rearrangement joins TRBV4-3 to TRBJ1-5; D is unresolved. Germline CDR1 is LGHNA and CDR2 is YSLEER. The CDR3 extends over 15 amino acids. Deletions cut 1 base from V and 3 bases from J, with 10 bases between. The CDR3 DNA sequence: TGCGCCAGCAGCCAAGTGGCTGGGGACAATCAGCCCCAGCATTTT. Its protein product is CASSQVAGDNQPQHF.

The chain is built from TRBV10-2 and TRBJ2-1, with TRBD2 identical over 16 bases. From germline, CDR1 is WSHSY and CDR2 SAAADI. After removal of 10 bases from V and 7 bases from J, the junction contained 10 bases not matched to a gene. This CDR3 is built from 16 residues. CDR3 in amino acids: CATLTPGLAGGNEQFF. The CDR3 bases are TGCGCCACCCTGACCCCGGGACTAGCGGGGGGGAATGAGCAGTTCTTC.

This chain joins TRBV30 and TRBJ2-1, with D hard to call. The CDR3 spans 12 residues. V was clipped by 1 base and J by 9 bases, with 10 bases between them. Germline CDR1 is GTSNPN and CDR2 is SVGIG (reference sequence). The CDR3 DNA reads as TGTGCCTGGAGTGATGGGCGCAGTGAGCAGTTCTTC. Encoded protein: CAWSDGRSEQFF.

The V gene is TRBV6-2 or TRBV6-3, the J gene TRBJ1-5; D is ambiguous. This CDR3 is built from 13 residues. Germline CDR1 and CDR2: MNHEY and SVGEGT. V dropped 4 bases and J dropped 6 bases, with 10 bases sitting between them. The CDR3 spells CASSLQFPQPQHF. The CDR3 coding sequence is TGTGCCAGCAGTTTACAGTTCCCTCAGCCCCAGCATTTT.

This rearrangement joins TRBV4-3 to TRBJ1-3; 7 bases line up with TRBD1. Trimming cost V 5 bases and J 1 base; bases outside gene matches: 20. The CDR3 is 20 residues long. CDR1 and CDR2 from the germline V gene are LGHNA and YSLEER. The DNA for the CDR3 is TGCGCCAGCAGCAAAAGCCAGACAGGGACCTTTTCTGGGTCTGGAAACACCATATATTTT. It encodes CASSKSQTGTFSGSGNTIYF.

This chain uses TRBV5-4 with TRBJ1-3, with a weak D call TRBD1 (5 bases). CDR3 length: 16 residues. Germline CDR1 SGHNT, CDR2 YYREEE (reference sequence). V shed 2 bases and J shed 0 bases, with 12 bases lying between them. The CDR3 is CASSFGDQYSGNTIYF. DNA for the CDR3: TGTGCCAGCAGCTTCGGGGACCAATACTCTGGAAACACCATATATTTT.

V usage is TRBV6-5 and J usage is TRBJ2-1, with D perhaps TRBD2 (5 bases). There are 12 residues in the CDR3. Between the trimmed V and J ends, which lost 2 bases and 15 bases, there was a span of 14 bases. Looked up from germline, CDR1 is MNHEY and CDR2 is SVGAGI. The CDR3 region has the DNA TGTGCCAGCAGTTACCCCCTCCAGGAGGCGTTCTTC. Translation: CASSYPLQEAFF.

V gene TRBV2 combines with J gene TRBJ1-5, with unresolved D. CDR3 size: 15 residues. CDR1 and CDR2 from the germline V gene are SNHLY and FYNNEI. V lost 4 bases and J lost 5, with 15 bases in between. The CDR3 loop is CASSVVGEWDQPQHF. The CDR3 nucleotides are TGTGCCAGCAGTGTTGTAGGCGAATGGGATCAGCCCCAGCATTTT.

The chain employs TRBV19 and TRBJ1-5, with D possibly matching TRBD1 (5 bases). The CDR3 totals 17 residues. Per germline, CDR1 LNHDA and CDR2 SQIVND (reference sequence). V gave up 3 bases and J gave up 3 bases, with 18 bases separating them. The CDR3 is CASSIRVGGVPNQPQHF. DNA for the CDR3: TGTGCCAGTAGTATTAGGGTAGGAGGGGTTCCCAATCAGCCCCAGCATTTT.

The chain combines TRBV10-3 with TRBJ2-5, with 7 positions matching TRBD2. J lost 3 bases, V lost 4 bases, and 5 bases had no gene match. Germline assignment: CDR1 ENHRY and CDR2 SYGVKD. CDR3 length: 14 amino acids. CDR3 sequence (DNA): TGTGCCATCAGTGGACGGGGAGGGGAAGAGACCCAGTACTTC. It codes for CAISGRGGEETQYF.

This clone was recorded a few times. The chain uses TRBV3-1 (or the pseudogene TRBV3-2) and TRBJ2-7, with 8 bases lining up with TRBD1. There are 16 residues in the CDR3. Trimming took 2 bases from V and 2 from J; bases not matched to a gene: 8. The germline V gene encodes CDR1 LGHDT and CDR2 YNNKEL (reference sequence). The CDR3 nucleotides read TGTGCCAGCAGCCAATCAGGACAGGGCAAACCCTACGAGCAGTACTTC. Protein: CASSQSGQGKPYEQYF.

J is TRBJ1-5 and V is TRBV28; D not resolved. Germline lookup yields CDR1 MDHEN and CDR2 SYDVKM. The length of the CDR3 is 12 residues. Trimming took 3 bases from V and 7 from J, leaving 7 bases between them. CDR3 loop: CASSFVGQPQHF. The CDR3 DNA reads as TGTGCCAGCAGTTTCGTGGGACAGCCCCAGCATTTT.

This rearrangement joins TRBV5-6 to TRBJ1-5; 7 nucleotides line up with TRBD1. V was pared by 2 bases and J by 2 bases, with 7 bases of the junction left unmatched. From germline, CDR1 is SGHDT and CDR2 YYEEEE. The CDR3 totals 16 residues. The CDR3 DNA follows: TGTGCCAGCAGCTTCCGGGACAGCCTCGGCAATCAGCCCCAGCATTTT. Its protein is CASSFRDSLGNQPQHF.

This sequence joins TRBV3-1 (or the pseudogene TRBV3-2) and TRBJ2-7; 9 bases are a match to TRBD1. Germline trimming cut 4 bases from V and 5 bases from J; bases unmatched to any gene: 9. Germline-derived CDR1 and CDR2 are LGHDT and YNNKEL (reference sequence). The CDR3 totals 15 residues. DNA of the CDR3: TGTGCCAGCAGCCGGAGGATACAGGGGGCGGACGAGCAGTACTTC. It yields the protein CASSRRIQGADEQYF.

V is TRBV18 and J is TRBJ1-4, with 10 bases aligning to TRBD1. Germline V gives CDR1 KGHSH, CDR2 LQKENI. CDR3 length: 15 residues. The trim removed 5 bases at V and 6 bases at J, leaving 6 bases unmatched. The CDR3 reads CASSDGTGDDEKLFF. Here the CDR3 DNA reads TGTGCCAGCTCAGACGGGACAGGGGATGATGAAAAACTGTTTTTT.

The rearrangement joins TRBV4-1 to TRBJ2-4; D perhaps matches TRBD1 (5 bases). Trimming took 6 bases from V and 0 from J, leaving 12 bases between them. The CDR3 runs to 15 residues. Germline CDR1 and CDR2: MGHRA and YSYEKL. This CDR3 reads CASRNNRRAKNIQYF. The CDR3 DNA reads as TGCGCCAGCAGGAATAACAGGAGAGCCAAAAACATTCAGTACTTC.

This chain connects TRBV19 to TRBJ2-1; either TRBD1 or TRBD2 may fit D (5 bases each). The V and J ends lost 1 base and 6 bases respectively, with 19 bases between them. This CDR3 contains 17 residues. Germline V CDR1 and CDR2: LNHDA, SQIVND (reference sequence). The chain's CDR3 is CASSIVAGRAGGNEQFF. The DNA of the CDR3 is TGTGCCAGTAGTATAGTGGCGGGCAGGGCAGGAGGCAATGAGCAGTTCTTC.